The rows below give T cell receptor beta chains drawn from one sample of a study of T cell repertoires in cytomegalovirus infection. Each CDR3 protein is one row after TCRdb ran MiXCR on the reads. The table shows some 280,000 distinct CDR3 sequences, with roughly an eighth occurring only once. Source material: PBMCs. The receptors derive from a human donor in good health (CMV status not recorded). Some clones in this sample may be carry-over from other donors' samples. Each CDR3 is given with its conserved first and last residue. Each record gives: J gene, V gene, D gene, clone size, CDR3 DNA, CDR3 protein. A D gene is named only where the DNA matches it firmly. Clone size is stated in some rows and not others, as once, few, many or a class when expanded.

>TRBJ2-1|TRBV6-2/TRBV6-3|TRBD2|many
TGTGCCAGCACCCACGGCCTAGCGGGGGGGTTCAATGAGCAGTTCTTC
CASTHGLAGGFNEQFF
>TRBJ2-3|TRBV7-2|NA|many
TGTGCCAGCAGCCCTATGGCAGCCACAGATACGCAGTATTTT
CASSPMAATDTQYF
>TRBJ2-7|TRBV28|NA|NA
TGTGCCAGCGCGGGACTGAGCTCCTACGAGCAGTACTTC
CASAGLSSYEQYF
>TRBJ1-1|TRBV19|TRBD1|many
TGTGCCAGTAGGACGACAGGGGCCCTAGCAGAAGCTTTCTTT
CASRTTGALAEAFF
>TRBJ2-7|TRBV7-9|NA|many
TGTGCCAGCCAACGGGGAGACTTCTACGAGCAGTACTTC
CASQRGDFYEQYF
>TRBJ2-1|TRBV7-3|TRBD2|few
TGTGCCAGCAGCTTTAGCGGGAGTTCGTCCAATGAGCAGTTCTTC
CASSFSGSSSNEQFF
>TRBJ1-2|TRBV20-1|TRBD1|few
TGCGCGACAGGGAGCAACTATGGCTACACCTTC
CATGSNYGYTF
>TRBJ1-1|TRBV7-3|NA|NA
TGTGCCAGCAGTCCCCCCATGAACACTGAAGCTTTCTTT
CASSPPMNTEAFF
>TRBJ1-1|TRBV29-1|NA|few
TGCAGCGTTTTAGGACTGATGAACACTGAAGCTTTCTTT
CSVLGLMNTEAFF
>TRBJ1-6|TRBV4-1|TRBD1|NA
TGCGCCAGCAGCCGGGACAGGGGCTATTCACCCCTCCACTTT
CASSRDRGYSPLHF
>TRBJ1-1|TRBV28|TRBD1|NA
TGTGCCACCCAATTGGGTGGACAGGGGAAACCTGAAGCTTTCTTT
CATQLGGQGKPEAFF
>TRBJ2-7|TRBV7-2|NA|many
TGTGCCAGCAGCCCGCAACCAGGGGCCCAGTACTTC
CASSPQPGAQYF
>TRBJ2-1|TRBV25-1|TRBD2|few
TGTGCCAGCACGGGGTCTAGCGGCTACAATGAGCAGTTCTTC
CASTGSSGYNEQFF
>TRBJ2-7|TRBV25-1|NA|many
TGTGCCAGCACTGACCCCGCGGAAAGCTACGAGCAGTACTTC
CASTDPAESYEQYF
>TRBJ1-2|TRBV7-2|NA|many
TGTGCCAGCAGCTCCGGGAGGGAGGATGGCTACACCTTC
CASSSGREDGYTF
>TRBJ1-1|TRBV6-2/TRBV6-3|NA|many
TGTGCCAGCAGTTGGGACACCCGGCTCACTGAAGCTTTCTTT
CASSWDTRLTEAFF
>TRBJ2-7|TRBV7-4|TRBD2|NA
TGTGCCAGCAGTGGACTAGCGGCAAACTACGAGCAGTACTTC
CASSGLAANYEQYF
>TRBJ2-1|TRBV7-9|TRBD2|NA
TGTGCCACCCACAAAGCGGGAGGGGGCTACAATGAGCAGTTCTTC
CATHKAGGGYNEQFF
>TRBJ2-7|TRBV6-5|NA|once
TGTGCCAGCCAGGGCCCTACCTACGAGCAGTACTTC
CASQGPTYEQYF
>TRBJ1-2|TRBV7-2|NA|many
TGTGCCAGCAGCTTACGGACAGCTACTAACTATGGCTACACCTTC
CASSLRTATNYGYTF
>TRBJ2-4|TRBV29-1|NA|NA
TGCAGCGTTTTACAGGGAACGCTAGCCAAAAACATTCAGTACTTC
CSVLQGTLAKNIQYF
>TRBJ2-5|TRBV29-1|TRBD2|NA
TGCAGCGTTGGAGGCGGGGGGATCACCGGGACTAGCGGGACTAAGGGGCCACAAGAGACCCAGTACTTC
CSVGGGGITGTSGTKGPQETQYF
>TRBJ2-5|TRBV29-1|TRBD1|many
TGCAGCGTTGAAGCCTGGGACAGGGAAGAGACCCAGTACTTC
CSVEAWDREETQYF
>TRBJ2-7|TRBV10-3|NA|few
TGTGCCATCAGTGCGATTGTTCGTTTGGAGCAGTACTTC
CAISAIVRLEQYF
>TRBJ1-2|TRBV7-2|NA|many
TGTGCCAGCAGCTTAGTACCCCTCCAGGGGCAAGGTGGCTACACCTTC
CASSLVPLQGQGGYTF
>TRBJ1-2|TRBV4-2|NA|many
TGTGCCAGCAGCCAAGATATCGGCGGGGGCTATCGCTACACCTTC
CASSQDIGGGYRYTF
>TRBJ1-5|TRBV6-6|TRBD1|few
TGTGCCAGCAGTTACTCCGGGACAGATTATAGCAATCAGCCCCAGCATTTT
CASSYSGTDYSNQPQHF
>TRBJ2-3|TRBV29-1|NA|few
TGCAGCGGGTTCACAGATACGCAGTATTTT
CSGFTDTQYF
>TRBJ1-6|TRBV23-1|TRBD1|NA
TGCGCCAGCAGTCAATTGGGGACAGGCAATTCACCCCTCCACTTT
CASSQLGTGNSPLHF
>TRBJ1-4|TRBV5-1|TRBD1|few
TGCGCCAGCAGCTTTCAGGGCGGCAGGGGGTCTAATGAAAAACTGTTTTTT
CASSFQGGRGSNEKLFF
>TRBJ2-5|TRBV5-1|NA|NA
TGCGCCAGCACGCTGAGGGGGGGCCTTGAGACCCAGTACTTC
CASTLRGGLETQYF
>TRBJ1-4|TRBV7-2|NA|many
TGTGCCAGCAGCATGCCTAGACGGCGGGGGGAGGAAAAACTGTTTTTT
CASSMPRRRGEEKLFF
>TRBJ1-6|TRBV20-1|NA|few
TGCAGTTTACAGGGAGGGGGTTCACCCCTCCACTTT
CSLQGGGSPLHF
>TRBJ2-1|TRBV19|NA|many
TGTGCCAGTAGTATCACTCAGAGCTCCTACAATGAGCAGTTCTTC
CASSITQSSYNEQFF
>TRBJ2-7|TRBV6-2/TRBV6-3|TRBD2|few
TGTGCCAGCAACTCGAACCGGGGAGGGACTAGCGAGCAGTACTTC
CASNSNRGGTSEQYF
>TRBJ2-3|TRBV5-4|TRBD1|NA
TGTGCCAGCAGCTCGCCGGGACAGGGGTCAGATACGCAGTATTTT
CASSSPGQGSDTQYF
>TRBJ2-3|TRBV15|NA|NA
TGTGCCACCAGCAACGGACGAATAGAGAAGGTTACGCAGTATTTT
CATSNGRIEKVTQYF
>TRBJ2-7|TRBV7-2|NA|many
TGTGCCAGCAGCTTAATCGGGCTAGCGAGCTACGAGCAGTACTTC
CASSLIGLASYEQYF
>TRBJ2-3|TRBV20-1|TRBD1|NA
TGCAGTGCTATCTACGGGACAGGGCGCACAGATACGCAGTATTTT
CSAIYGTGRTDTQYF
>TRBJ2-2|TRBV10-3|NA|many
TGTGCCATCAGTGAGGCACAGGGCACCGGGGAGCTGTTTTTT
CAISEAQGTGELFF
>TRBJ1-2|TRBV12-3/TRBV12-4|TRBD1|NA
TGTGCCAGCAGTTTCGCACAGGGGATGGGTGGCTACACCTTC
CASSFAQGMGGYTF
>TRBJ2-6|TRBV28|NA|many
TGTGCCAGCAGTTTTGGTGGGAGGTTCTCCAACTCTGGGGCCAACGTCCTGACTTTC
CASSFGGRFSNSGANVLTF
>TRBJ2-5|TRBV7-9|NA|few
TGTGCCAGCAGCTTAAACAGGCCAGGGATGGAGACCCAGTACTTC
CASSLNRPGMETQYF
>TRBJ1-4|TRBV20-1|NA|NA
TGCAGTGCTAGAAGGCCGGCTAATGAAAAACTGTTTTTT
CSARRPANEKLFF
>TRBJ2-2|TRBV7-9|NA|few
TGTGCCAGCCGACAAGTCACGAACACCGGGGAGCTGTTTTTT
CASRQVTNTGELFF
>TRBJ1-1|TRBV28|NA|many
TGTGCCAGCAGTTTAATGGACACTGAAGCTTTCTTT
CASSLMDTEAFF
>TRBJ1-2|TRBV14|TRBD1|few
TGTGCCAGCAGCCGGACAGGGGAATATGGCTACACCTTC
CASSRTGEYGYTF
>TRBJ2-2|TRBV7-9|NA|NA
TGTGCCAGCAGCTTAGATCGGGGACAAACGAACACCGGGGAGCTGTTTTTT
CASSLDRGQTNTGELFF
>TRBJ2-4|TRBV6-1|TRBD1|many
TGTGCCAGCAGTTTGGACAGGGGAAATGACATTCAGTACTTC
CASSLDRGNDIQYF
>TRBJ1-5|TRBV7-8|NA|many
TGTGCCAGCAGCCCCTTTATTAATCAGCCCCAGCATTTT
CASSPFINQPQHF
>TRBJ2-7|TRBV6-6|NA|few
TGTGCCAGCAGTTCGTCGGGAGAGTACGAGCAGTACTTC
CASSSSGEYEQYF
>TRBJ2-7|TRBV4-3|NA|many
TGCGCCAGCAGCCAAGATCAACAGGGAACATACGAGCAGTACTTC
CASSQDQQGTYEQYF